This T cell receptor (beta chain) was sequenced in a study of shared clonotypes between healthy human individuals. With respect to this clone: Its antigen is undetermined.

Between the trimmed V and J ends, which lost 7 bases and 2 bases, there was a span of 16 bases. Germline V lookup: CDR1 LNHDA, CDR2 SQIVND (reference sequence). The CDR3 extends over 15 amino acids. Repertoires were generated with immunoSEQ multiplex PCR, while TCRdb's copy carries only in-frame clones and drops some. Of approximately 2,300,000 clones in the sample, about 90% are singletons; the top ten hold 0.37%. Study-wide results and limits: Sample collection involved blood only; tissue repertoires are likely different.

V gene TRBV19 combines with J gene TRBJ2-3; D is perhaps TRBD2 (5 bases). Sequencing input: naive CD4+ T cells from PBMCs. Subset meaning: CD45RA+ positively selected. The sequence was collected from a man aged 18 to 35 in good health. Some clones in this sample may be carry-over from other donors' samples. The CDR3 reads CASKRRSALTDTQYF. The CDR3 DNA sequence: TGTGCCAGTAAAAGGAGGAGCGCCCTCACAGATACGCAGTATTTT.